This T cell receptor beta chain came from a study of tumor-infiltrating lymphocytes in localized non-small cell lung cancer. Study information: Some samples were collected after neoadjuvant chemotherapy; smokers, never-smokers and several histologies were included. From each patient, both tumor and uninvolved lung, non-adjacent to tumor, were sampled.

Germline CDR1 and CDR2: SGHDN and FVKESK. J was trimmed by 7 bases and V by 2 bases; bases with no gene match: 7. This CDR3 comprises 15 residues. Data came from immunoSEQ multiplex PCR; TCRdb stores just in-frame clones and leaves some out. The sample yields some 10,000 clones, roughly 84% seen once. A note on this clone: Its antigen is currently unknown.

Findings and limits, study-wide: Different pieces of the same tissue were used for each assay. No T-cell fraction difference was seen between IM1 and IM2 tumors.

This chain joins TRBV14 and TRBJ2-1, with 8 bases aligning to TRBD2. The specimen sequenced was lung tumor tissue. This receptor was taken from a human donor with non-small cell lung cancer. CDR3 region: CASSQRTSPPNEQFF. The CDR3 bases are TGTGCCAGCAGCCAACGGACTAGCCCCCCGAATGAGCAGTTCTTC.